Listed below are T cell receptor beta chains from one sample, sequenced in a study of T cell repertoires in cytomegalovirus infection. Their specific antigens are unknown. Via MiXCR, TCRdb re-called the reads, giving one row per CDR3 protein. The sample holds about 120,000 distinct CDR3 sequences; under 35% are singletons and the top ten take 41%. This specimen consisted of CD8+ T cells from cultured PBMCs, obtained from culture after CMV antigen stimulation. All receptors derive from a human donor in good health (CMV status not recorded). Some clones in this sample may be carry-over from other donors' samples. CDR3s include the opening cysteine and the closing phenylalanine or tryptophan. A D gene is named only where the DNA matches it firmly.

CDR3 length: 14
V gene: TRBV20-1
J gene: TRBJ1-1
D gene: .
CDR3 protein: CSARDRSRGTEAFF

CDR3 length: 16
V gene: TRBV4-2
J gene: TRBJ2-7
D gene: .
CDR3 protein: CASSQEWDIVSYEQYF

CDR3 length: 12
V gene: TRBV27
J gene: TRBJ2-3
D gene: .
CDR3 protein: CASSHPGDTQYF

CDR3 length: 14
V gene: TRBV6-1
J gene: TRBJ1-2
D gene: TRBD1
CDR3 protein: CASSEGQGNYGYTF

CDR3 length: 14
V gene: TRBV10-3
J gene: TRBJ2-1
D gene: .
CDR3 protein: CAISEPDQGPRQFF

CDR3 length: 14
V gene: TRBV27
J gene: TRBJ2-7
D gene: TRBD2
CDR3 protein: CASRQTSLSYEQYF

CDR3 length: 12
V gene: TRBV28
J gene: TRBJ2-2
D gene: .
CDR3 protein: CASRGGTGELFF

CDR3 length: 15
V gene: TRBV7-2
J gene: TRBJ2-2
D gene: TRBD1
CDR3 protein: CASSTWTGGTGELFF

CDR3 length: 14
V gene: TRBV15
J gene: TRBJ2-1
D gene: TRBD2
CDR3 protein: CATSKLTGGNEQFF

CDR3 length: 13
V gene: TRBV7-8
J gene: TRBJ1-2
D gene: .
CDR3 protein: CASSLPGLYGYTF

CDR3 length: 15
V gene: TRBV7-7
J gene: TRBJ2-2
D gene: TRBD1
CDR3 protein: CASSPGQKSTGELFF

CDR3 length: 15
V gene: TRBV7-9
J gene: TRBJ2-3
D gene: .
CDR3 protein: CASTRGQESTDTQYF

CDR3 length: 18
V gene: TRBV27
J gene: TRBJ2-2
D gene: TRBD1
CDR3 protein: CASSWGEQGAPRTGELFF

CDR3 length: 14
V gene: TRBV7-6
J gene: TRBJ1-2
D gene: .
CDR3 protein: CASSPLGGMNGYTF

CDR3 length: 23
V gene: TRBV6-1
J gene: TRBJ2-3
D gene: TRBD1
CDR3 protein: CASSEWVLRGQGQLGFTRDTQYF

CDR3 length: 14
V gene: TRBV5-3
J gene: TRBJ2-7
D gene: .
CDR3 protein: CASSWGGASYEQYF

CDR3 length: 14
V gene: TRBV28
J gene: TRBJ2-7
D gene: TRBD2
CDR3 protein: CASRFAGLNYEQYF

CDR3 length: 14
V gene: TRBV6-5
J gene: TRBJ1-1
D gene: .
CDR3 protein: CASSYRALDTEAFF

CDR3 length: 14
V gene: TRBV9
J gene: TRBJ2-5
D gene: .
CDR3 protein: CASSVDSSQETQYF

CDR3 length: 14
V gene: TRBV7-9
J gene: TRBJ2-5
D gene: .
CDR3 protein: CASSFSSGKETQYF

CDR3 length: 12
V gene: TRBV11-1
J gene: TRBJ2-1
D gene: .
CDR3 protein: CASSPPGHEQFF

CDR3 length: 14
V gene: TRBV19
J gene: TRBJ2-6
D gene: .
CDR3 protein: CASSRGTGANVLTF

CDR3 length: 13
V gene: TRBV7-6
J gene: TRBJ2-7
D gene: TRBD1
CDR3 protein: CASSEGQASGKYF

CDR3 length: 19
V gene: TRBV3-1
J gene: TRBJ1-3
D gene: .
CDR3 protein: CASSSPPGTTYVSGNTIYF

CDR3 length: 13
V gene: TRBV19
J gene: TRBJ1-2
D gene: TRBD1
CDR3 protein: CASSIGQDYGYTF

CDR3 length: 15
V gene: TRBV4-1
J gene: TRBJ2-3
D gene: .
CDR3 protein: CASSQETGSTDTQYF

CDR3 length: 18
V gene: TRBV20-1
J gene: TRBJ1-2
D gene: TRBD1
CDR3 protein: CSARDLGTALGAFHGYTF

CDR3 length: 14
V gene: TRBV6-1
J gene: TRBJ1-4
D gene: .
CDR3 protein: CASSPTGTNEKLFF

CDR3 length: 15
V gene: TRBV2
J gene: TRBJ2-6
D gene: TRBD1
CDR3 protein: CASVDRGRGANVLTF

CDR3 length: 17
V gene: TRBV27
J gene: TRBJ2-7
D gene: .
CDR3 protein: CASSFKGDPTMGYEQYF

CDR3 length: 15
V gene: TRBV7-2
J gene: TRBJ2-1
D gene: TRBD2
CDR3 protein: CASTSGTSPYNEQFF

CDR3 length: 15
V gene: TRBV7-9
J gene: TRBJ2-2
D gene: .
CDR3 protein: CASSLAPVNTGELFF

CDR3 length: 16
V gene: TRBV6-1
J gene: TRBJ2-5
D gene: .
CDR3 protein: CASSERGDLYQETQYF

CDR3 length: 16
V gene: TRBV12-3/TRBV12-4
J gene: TRBJ2-1
D gene: TRBD2
CDR3 protein: CASSTLAGGPYNEQFF

CDR3 length: 14
V gene: TRBV10-3
J gene: TRBJ2-1
D gene: .
CDR3 protein: CATQTASSYNEQFF

CDR3 length: 13
V gene: TRBV9
J gene: TRBJ1-1
D gene: .
CDR3 protein: CASARGVNTEAFF

CDR3 length: 16
V gene: TRBV6-4
J gene: TRBJ1-2
D gene: .
CDR3 protein: CASSDTAQPFNYGYTF

CDR3 length: 13
V gene: TRBV12-3/TRBV12-4
J gene: TRBJ2-1
D gene: .
CDR3 protein: CASSLIQLNEQFF

CDR3 length: 15
V gene: TRBV5-1
J gene: TRBJ2-1
D gene: .
CDR3 protein: CASSLAGSGYNEQFF

CDR3 length: 16
V gene: TRBV7-2
J gene: TRBJ2-7
D gene: .
CDR3 protein: CASTPGWDTASYEQYF

CDR3 length: 16
V gene: TRBV12-3/TRBV12-4
J gene: TRBJ2-3
D gene: TRBD2
CDR3 protein: CASSLVAGGLADTQYF

CDR3 length: 17
V gene: TRBV7-2
J gene: TRBJ2-2
D gene: TRBD2
CDR3 protein: CASSVGLMGLATGELFF

CDR3 length: 13
V gene: TRBV7-8
J gene: TRBJ2-7
D gene: .
CDR3 protein: CASSPEQGYEQYF

CDR3 length: 15
V gene: TRBV2
J gene: TRBJ1-5
D gene: .
CDR3 protein: CASSEASGDRQPQHF

CDR3 length: 15
V gene: TRBV4-2
J gene: TRBJ1-5
D gene: .
CDR3 protein: CASSQVRGTNQPQHF

CDR3 length: 16
V gene: TRBV4-1
J gene: TRBJ1-5
D gene: .
CDR3 protein: CASSQDPGLVNQPQHF